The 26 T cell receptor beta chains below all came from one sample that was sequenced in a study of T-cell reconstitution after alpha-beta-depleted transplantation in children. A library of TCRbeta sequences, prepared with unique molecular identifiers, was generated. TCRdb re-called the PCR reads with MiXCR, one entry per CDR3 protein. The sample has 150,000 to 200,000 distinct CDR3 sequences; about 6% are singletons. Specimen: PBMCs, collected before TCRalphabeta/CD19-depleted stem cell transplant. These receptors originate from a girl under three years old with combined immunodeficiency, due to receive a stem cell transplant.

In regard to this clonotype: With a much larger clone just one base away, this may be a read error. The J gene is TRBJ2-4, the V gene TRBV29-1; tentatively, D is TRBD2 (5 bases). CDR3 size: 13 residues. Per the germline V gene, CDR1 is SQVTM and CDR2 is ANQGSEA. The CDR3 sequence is CSVVQLAKNIEYF. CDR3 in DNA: TGCAGCGTTGTGCAGCTAGCCAAAAACATTGAGTACTTC.

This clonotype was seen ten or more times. The CDR3 DNA is TGCGCCAGCAGCCCCGGAGGTGCTGTCTACGAGCAGTACTTC. Translation: CASSPGGAVYEQYF. This rearrangement joins TRBV4-3 to TRBJ2-7; TRBD2 might be the D (5 bases). V lost 4 bases to trimming and J lost 3 bases, with 13 bases between them. The germline CDR1 and CDR2 sequences are LGHNA and YSLEER. This CDR3 is 14 amino acids long.

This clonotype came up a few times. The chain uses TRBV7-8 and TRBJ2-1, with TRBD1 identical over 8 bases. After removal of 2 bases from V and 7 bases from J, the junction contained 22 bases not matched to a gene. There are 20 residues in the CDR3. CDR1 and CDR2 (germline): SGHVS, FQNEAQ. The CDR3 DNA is TGTGCCAGCAGCTTACCCAGCAGGGGGCGAGACTATAAAACACTGAATGAGCAGTTCTTC. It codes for CASSLPSRGRDYKTLNEQFF. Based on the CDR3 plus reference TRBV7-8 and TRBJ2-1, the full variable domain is GAGVSQSPRYKVAKRGQDVALRCDPISGHVSLFWYQQALGQGPEFLTYFQNEAQLDKSGLPSDRFFAERPEGSVSTLKIQRTQQEDSAVYLCASSLPSRGRDYKTLNEQFFGPGTRLTVL.

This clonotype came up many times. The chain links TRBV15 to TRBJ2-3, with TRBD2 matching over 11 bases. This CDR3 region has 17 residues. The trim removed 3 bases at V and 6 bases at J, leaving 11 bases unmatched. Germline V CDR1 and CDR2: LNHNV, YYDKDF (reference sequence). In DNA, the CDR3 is TGTGCCACCAGCAGTGAGGAAACTAGCGGGAGTTACGATACGCAGTATTTT. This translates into CATSSEETSGSYDTQYF.

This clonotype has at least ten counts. The CDR3 here is CASSPRDRGTYEQYF. The CDR3 DNA follows: TGTGCCAGCTCACCCCGGGACAGGGGCACCTACGAGCAGTACTTC. The chain has TRBV18 and TRBJ2-7, with TRBD1 matching over 10 bases. Germline values: CDR1 KGHSH, CDR2 LQKENI. The J segment lost 2 bases and the V segment lost 3 bases, leaving 4 bases of the junction unmatched. This CDR3 region has 15 residues.

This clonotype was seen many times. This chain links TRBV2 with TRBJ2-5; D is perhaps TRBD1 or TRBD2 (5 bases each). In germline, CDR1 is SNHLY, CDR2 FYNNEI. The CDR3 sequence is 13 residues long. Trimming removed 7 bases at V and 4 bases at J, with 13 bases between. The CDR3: CASTRDVGETQYF. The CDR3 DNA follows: TGTGCCAGCACCCGGGACGTGGGAGAGACCCAGTACTTC.

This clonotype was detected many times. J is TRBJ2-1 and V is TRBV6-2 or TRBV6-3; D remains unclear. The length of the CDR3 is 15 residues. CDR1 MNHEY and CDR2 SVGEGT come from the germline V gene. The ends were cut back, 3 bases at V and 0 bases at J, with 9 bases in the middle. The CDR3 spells CASSYLTPSYNEQFF. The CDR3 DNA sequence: TGTGCCAGCAGTTATCTTACTCCCTCCTACAATGAGCAGTTCTTC.

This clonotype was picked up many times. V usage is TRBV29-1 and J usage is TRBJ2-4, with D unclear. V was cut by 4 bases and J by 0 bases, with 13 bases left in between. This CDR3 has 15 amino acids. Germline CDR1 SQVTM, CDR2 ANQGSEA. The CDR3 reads CSVARPGLAKNIQYF. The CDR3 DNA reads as TGCAGCGTTGCCCGGCCCGGCCTAGCCAAAAACATTCAGTACTTC.

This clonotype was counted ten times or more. The CDR3 region is CASSFGTDRGFYEQYF. In DNA, the CDR3 is TGTGCCAGCAGTTTTGGGACCGACAGGGGGTTCTACGAGCAGTACTTC. The rearrangement links TRBV12-3 or TRBV12-4 to TRBJ2-7; TRBD1 aligns across 9 bases. The CDR3 is 16 amino acids. The V gene end was trimmed by 3 bases and the J gene end by 3 bases; junction bases not matched to a gene: 9.

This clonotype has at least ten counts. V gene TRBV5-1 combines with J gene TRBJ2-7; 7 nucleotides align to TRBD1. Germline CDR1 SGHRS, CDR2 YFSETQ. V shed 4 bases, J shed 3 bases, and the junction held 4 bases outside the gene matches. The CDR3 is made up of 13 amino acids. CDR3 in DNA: TGCGCCAGCAGCATGACAGGGATCTACGAGCAGTACTTC. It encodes CASSMTGIYEQYF.

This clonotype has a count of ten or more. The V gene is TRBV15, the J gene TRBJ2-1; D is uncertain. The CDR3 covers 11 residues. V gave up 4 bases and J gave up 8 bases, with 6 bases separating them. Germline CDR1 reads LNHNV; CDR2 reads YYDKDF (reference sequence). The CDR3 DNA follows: TGTGCCACCAGCAAAGATTATGAGCAGTTCTTC. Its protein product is CATSKDYEQFF.

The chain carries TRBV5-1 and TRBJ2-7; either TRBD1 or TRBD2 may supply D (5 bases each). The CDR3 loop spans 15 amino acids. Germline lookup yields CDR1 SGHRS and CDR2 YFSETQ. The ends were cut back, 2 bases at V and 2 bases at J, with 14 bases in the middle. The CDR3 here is CASSFDSGPPYEQYF. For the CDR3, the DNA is TGCGCCAGCAGCTTTGACAGCGGTCCACCCTACGAGCAGTACTTC.

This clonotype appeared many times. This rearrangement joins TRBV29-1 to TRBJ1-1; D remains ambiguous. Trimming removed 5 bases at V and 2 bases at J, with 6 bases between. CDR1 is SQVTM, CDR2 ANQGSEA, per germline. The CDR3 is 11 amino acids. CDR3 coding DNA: TGCAGCGTTTACTATAACACTGAAGCTTTCTTT. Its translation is CSVYYNTEAFF.

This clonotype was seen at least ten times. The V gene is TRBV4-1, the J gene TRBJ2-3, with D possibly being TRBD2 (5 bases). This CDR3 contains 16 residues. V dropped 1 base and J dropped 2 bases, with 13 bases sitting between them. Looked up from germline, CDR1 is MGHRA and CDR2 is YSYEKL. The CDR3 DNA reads TGCGCCAGCAGCCAAGGATGGCAGGAGGACACAGATACGCAGTATTTT. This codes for CASSQGWQEDTDTQYF.

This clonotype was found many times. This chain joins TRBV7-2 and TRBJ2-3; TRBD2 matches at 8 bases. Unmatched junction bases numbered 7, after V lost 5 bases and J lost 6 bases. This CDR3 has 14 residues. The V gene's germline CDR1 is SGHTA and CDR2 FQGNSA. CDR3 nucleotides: TGTGCCAGCAGCCCGATAGCGGGGTGGGATACGCAGTATTTT. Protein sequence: CASSPIAGWDTQYF.

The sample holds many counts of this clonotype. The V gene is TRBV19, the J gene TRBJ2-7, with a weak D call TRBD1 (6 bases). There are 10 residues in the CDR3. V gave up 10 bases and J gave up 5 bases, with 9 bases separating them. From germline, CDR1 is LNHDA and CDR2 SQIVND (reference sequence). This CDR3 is CATRQDEQYF. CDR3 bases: TGTGCCACCAGACAGGACGAGCAGTACTTC.

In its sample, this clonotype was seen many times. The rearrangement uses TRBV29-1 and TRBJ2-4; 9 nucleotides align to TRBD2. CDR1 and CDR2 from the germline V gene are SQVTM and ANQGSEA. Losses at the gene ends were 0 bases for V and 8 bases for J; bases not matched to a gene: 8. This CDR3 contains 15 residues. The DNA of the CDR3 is TGCAGCGTTGAAGATGGCGGGAGGGGGGCAGACATTCAGTACTTC. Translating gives CSVEDGGRGADIQYF.

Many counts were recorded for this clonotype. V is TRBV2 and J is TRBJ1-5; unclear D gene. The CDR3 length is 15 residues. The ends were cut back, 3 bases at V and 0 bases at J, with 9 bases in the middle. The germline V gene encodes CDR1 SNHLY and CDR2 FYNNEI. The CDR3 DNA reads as TGTGCCAGCAGTGACCCCAGGTATAGCAATCAGCCCCAGCATTTT. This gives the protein CASSDPRYSNQPQHF.

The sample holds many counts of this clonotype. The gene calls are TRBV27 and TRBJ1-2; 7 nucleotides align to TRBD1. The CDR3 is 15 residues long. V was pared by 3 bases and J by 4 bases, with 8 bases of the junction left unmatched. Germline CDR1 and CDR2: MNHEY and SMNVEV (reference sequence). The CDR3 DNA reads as TGTGCCAGCAGTTTGTCGACAGGGTTCGTCTATGGCTACACCTTC. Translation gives CASSLSTGFVYGYTF.

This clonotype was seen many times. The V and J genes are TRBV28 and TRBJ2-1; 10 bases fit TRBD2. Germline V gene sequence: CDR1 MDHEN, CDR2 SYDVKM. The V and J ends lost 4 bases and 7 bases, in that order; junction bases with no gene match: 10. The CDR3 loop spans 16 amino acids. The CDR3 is CASSSEAGGPSNEQFF. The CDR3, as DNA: TGTGCCAGCAGTTCAGAAGCGGGAGGGCCGTCGAATGAGCAGTTCTTC.

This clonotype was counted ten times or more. The CDR3 nucleotides are TGTGCCAGCAGCTTAGCGCTTGCTTCCGAGCAGTACTTC. Its protein product is CASSLALASEQYF. J is TRBJ2-7 and V is TRBV7-6; D remains unclear. CDR1 is SGHVS, CDR2 FNYEAQ, per germline. The CDR3 sequence is 13 residues long. The V and J ends lost 0 bases and 6 bases respectively, with 9 bases between them.

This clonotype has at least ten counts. CDR3 nucleotides: TGTGCCAGCAGTTACTCGACCAATGAGCAGTTCTTC. As protein: CASSYSTNEQFF. The V call is TRBV6-5, the J call TRBJ2-1; no reliable D call. The germline V and J ends were trimmed by 0 bases and 6 bases, with 3 bases remaining between them. The CDR3 spans 12 residues. The germline CDR1 and CDR2 sequences are MNHEY and SVGAGI.

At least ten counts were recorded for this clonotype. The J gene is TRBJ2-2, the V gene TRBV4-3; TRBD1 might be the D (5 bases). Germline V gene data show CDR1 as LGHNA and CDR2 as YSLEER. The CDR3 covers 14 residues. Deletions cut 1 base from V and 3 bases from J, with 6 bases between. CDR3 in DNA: TGCGCCAGCAGCCAAGGACAGTACACCGGGGAGCTGTTTTTT. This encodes CASSQGQYTGELFF.

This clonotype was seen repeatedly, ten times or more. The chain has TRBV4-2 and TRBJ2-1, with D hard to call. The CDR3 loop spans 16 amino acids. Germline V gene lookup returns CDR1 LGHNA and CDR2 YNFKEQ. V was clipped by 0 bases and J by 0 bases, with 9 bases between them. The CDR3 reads CASSQEKQSSYNEQFF. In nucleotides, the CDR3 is TGTGCCAGCAGCCAAGAGAAGCAGTCCTCCTACAATGAGCAGTTCTTC.

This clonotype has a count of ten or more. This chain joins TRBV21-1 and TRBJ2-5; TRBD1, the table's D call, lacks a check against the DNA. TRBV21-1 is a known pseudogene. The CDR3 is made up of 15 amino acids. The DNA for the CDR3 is TGTGCCAGCAGCTCCCAGGGGGAATGCCAAGAGACCCAGTACTTC. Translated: CASSSQGECQETQYF.

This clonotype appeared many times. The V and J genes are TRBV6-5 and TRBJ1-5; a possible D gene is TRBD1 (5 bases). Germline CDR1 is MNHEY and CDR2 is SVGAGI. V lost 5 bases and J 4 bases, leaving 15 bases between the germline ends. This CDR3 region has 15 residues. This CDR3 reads CASSTGPLGNQPQHF. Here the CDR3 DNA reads TGTGCCAGCAGTACGGGACCCCTGGGGAATCAGCCCCAGCATTTT.